These 26 T cell receptor beta chains originate from one sample sequenced in a study of T-cell reconstitution after alpha-beta-depleted transplantation in children (dated by TCRdb to 2016 to 2018). The library was made by PCR. Sequencing instrument: Illumina HiSeq 2500. TCR library preparation used molecular barcoding, with unique molecular identifiers applied to normalize quantification of the TCRbeta repertoire. In-frame beta chains were kept once TCRdb had trimmed the public reads at Q25 with fastp and called clones with MiXCR. Under each unique CDR3 protein, matching rows form one entry showing the most common genes and DNA. The sample table shows fewer than 1 million distinct CDR3 sequences, and roughly 15% are seen once. The ten largest clonotypes hold 5% of the sample. Reading the label with the study, this specimen's treatment or condition is: allogeneic hematopoietic cell transplantation with graft depleted of TCRalphabeta T cells and CD19 B cells.

The source was PBMCs, mostly from graft donor cells, collected 360 days after TCRalphabeta/CD19-depleted stem cell transplant. The receptor source for this set is a male patient between 10 and 17 years old who had a stem cell transplant for acute lymphoblastic leukemia, so the T cells may come from the graft donor.

This clonotype was detected only a few times. V and J are TRBV7-9 and TRBJ1-2; D ambiguous. CDR3 length equals 13 residues. CDR1 is SEHNR, CDR2 FQNEAQ, per germline (reference sequence). V lost 5 bases and J lost 4, with 11 bases in between. In DNA form, the CDR3 reads TGTGCCAGCAGCAGCCGCGCCCTCTATGGCTACACCTTC. Protein sequence: CASSSRALYGYTF. The full variable domain, with the rest looked up from reference TRBV7-9 and TRBJ1-2, is DTGVSQNPRHKITKRGQNVTFRCDPISEHNRLYWYRQTLGQGPEFLTYFQNEAQLEKSRLLSDRFSAERPKGSFSTLEIQRTEQGDSAMYLCASSSRALYGYTFGSGTRLTVV.

V and J are TRBV12-3 or TRBV12-4 and TRBJ2-4; D remains ambiguous. V dropped 1 base and J dropped 11 bases, with 9 bases sitting between them. The CDR3 has 12 residues. In DNA form, the CDR3 reads TGTGCCAGCAGTTTAGGGGTGGCGGTTCAGTACTTC. Its protein is CASSLGVAVQYF.

This rearrangement joins TRBV5-1 to TRBJ1-4; a possible D gene is TRBD1 (5 bases). V lost 5 bases, J lost 6 bases, and 17 bases lay in between. Germline CDR1 SGHRS, CDR2 YFSETQ. The CDR3 has 15 amino acids. CDR3 nucleotides: TGCGCCAGCAGTCGGACCCCGGGACCGTATGAAAAACTGTTTTTT. It encodes CASSRTPGPYEKLFF.

The V and J genes are TRBV7-9 and TRBJ2-7; TRBD2 might be the D (5 bases). The CDR3 runs to 12 residues. Germline CDR1 and CDR2: SEHNR and FQNEAQ (reference sequence). V was trimmed by 3 bases and J by 6 bases, leaving 9 bases between them. The CDR3 coding sequence is TGTGCCAGCAGCTTCACACGGGGCGAGCAGTACTTC. Its protein is CASSFTRGEQYF.

This clonotype was observed once. The rearrangement uses TRBV5-1 and TRBJ1-5; D is unclear. Between the trimmed V and J ends, which lost 7 bases and 5 bases, there was a span of 19 bases. The CDR3 has 15 amino acids. Germline values: CDR1 SGHRS, CDR2 YFSETQ. CDR3 loop: CASYINDKKDQPQHF. The DNA of the CDR3 is TGCGCCAGCTATATAAACGACAAGAAAGATCAGCCCCAGCATTTT. Together with reference TRBV5-1 and TRBJ1-5, the CDR3 gives the full variable domain: KAGVTQTPRYLIKTRGQQVTLSCSPISGHRSVSWYQQTPGQGLQFLFEYFSETQRNKGNFPGRFSGRQFSNSRSEMNVSTLELGDSALYLCASYINDKKDQPQHFGDGTRLSIL.

The sample holds many counts of this clonotype. The chain couples TRBV11-2 to TRBJ2-1, with 13 nucleotides matching TRBD2. Germline V gene sequence: CDR1 SGHAT, CDR2 FQNNGV. Losses at the gene ends were 5 bases for V and 2 bases for J; bases not matched to a gene: 15. The CDR3 length is 20 residues. CDR3 loop: CASSPRLAGGRNATYNEQFF. The CDR3 nucleotides are TGTGCCAGCAGCCCAAGACTAGCGGGAGGCCGAAATGCAACCTACAATGAGCAGTTCTTC. The complete variable domain, with remaining parts taken from reference TRBV11-2 and TRBJ2-1, reads EAGVAQSPRYKIIEKRQSVAFWCNPISGHATLYWYQQILGQGPKLLIQFQNNGVVDDSQLPKDRFSAERLKGVDSTLKIQPAKLEDSAVYLCASSPRLAGGRNATYNEQFFGPGTRLTVL.

This clonotype has at least ten counts. The chain couples TRBV5-1 to TRBJ2-7; 7 bases map to TRBD1. Germline-derived CDR1 and CDR2 are SGHRS and YFSETQ. There are 17 residues in the CDR3. V gave up 1 base and J gave up 2 bases; unmatched junction bases: 12. CDR3 in amino acids: CASSLNRGGPLPYEQYF. CDR3 in DNA: TGCGCCAGCAGCTTGAATAGAGGGGGCCCCTTACCCTACGAGCAGTACTTC.

The rearrangement joins TRBV9 to TRBJ2-5, with D hard to call. V was pared by 3 bases and J by 0 bases, with 6 bases between. The germline gives CDR1 SGDLS, CDR2 YYNGEE. CDR3 length: 13 residues. The DNA of the CDR3 is TGTGCCAGCAGCGGAGGATACCAAGAGACCCAGTACTTC. Translated, it gives CASSGGYQETQYF.

There are a few counts of this clonotype. The V and J genes are TRBV12-3 or TRBV12-4 and TRBJ1-5; D gene ambiguous. V dropped 3 bases and J dropped 6 bases, with 12 bases sitting between them. The CDR3 is 14 residues long. The CDR3 reads CASSFRKYGQPQHF. CDR3 coding DNA: TGTGCCAGCAGTTTTAGGAAGTACGGTCAGCCCCAGCATTTT.

The chain uses TRBV12-3 or TRBV12-4 and TRBJ1-2, with D perhaps TRBD1 (6 bases). The CDR3 consists of 14 residues. V shed 2 bases and J shed 14 bases, with 21 bases lying between them. In DNA, the CDR3 is TGTGCCAGCAGTTTAAGGTCACAGGGACCTATTACGACCTTC. The encoded protein is CASSLRSQGPITTF.

The chain couples TRBV18 to TRBJ2-3, with 7 bases identical to TRBD2. Per the germline V gene, CDR1 is KGHSH and CDR2 is LQKENI. Trimming cost V 5 bases and J 6 bases; bases outside gene matches: 11. There are 15 residues in the CDR3. This CDR3 is CASSTAGTLRDTQYF. In DNA, the CDR3 is TGTGCCAGCTCAACAGCGGGGACCCTCAGGGATACGCAGTATTTT.

This clonotype came up a few times. This chain joins TRBV3-1 and TRBJ2-4; 11 bases are a match to TRBD2. The CDR3 is 16 amino acids. The germline V gene has CDR1 LGHDT and CDR2 YNNKEL (reference sequence). The V and J ends lost 3 bases and 4 bases, in that order; junction bases with no gene match: 5. CDR3 in DNA: TGTGCCAGCAGCCACAGATTAGCGGGAGGGAAAAACATTCAGTACTTC. Translation: CASSHRLAGGKNIQYF.

This clonotype was observed a handful of times. CDR3 amino acids: CASSHPGSGYEQYF. The CDR3 DNA follows: TGCGCCAGCAGCCACCCCGGCTCAGGCTACGAGCAGTACTTC. J is TRBJ2-7 and V is TRBV4-1; D gene unclear. The length of the CDR3 is 14 residues. Germline V gives CDR1 MGHRA, CDR2 YSYEKL. V lost 3 bases and J lost 3, with 12 bases in between.

This clonotype has only a few counts. The chain recombines TRBV29-1 with TRBJ1-4, with D tentatively TRBD1 (6 bases). The CDR3 is 14 amino acids. Per the germline V gene, CDR1 is SQVTM and CDR2 is ANQGSEA. V was trimmed by 4 bases and J by 4 bases, leaving 13 bases between them. The CDR3 is CSVGQESVNEKLFF. The CDR3 DNA reads TGCAGCGTTGGACAGGAGAGTGTTAATGAAAAACTGTTTTTT.

The V and J genes are TRBV4-2 and TRBJ2-1; 7 bases fit TRBD2. The CDR3 covers 22 residues. The V gene's germline CDR1 is LGHNA and CDR2 YNFKEQ. Trimming took 0 bases from V and 2 from J; bases not matched to a gene: 22. The CDR3: CASSQDGPSGPRTPIPYNEQFF. The CDR3 region has the DNA TGTGCCAGCAGCCAAGATGGGCCTAGCGGACCCCGAACACCAATCCCCTACAATGAGCAGTTCTTC.

This clonotype was detected only a few times. The V gene is TRBV4-1, the J gene TRBJ2-1; D gene uncertain. The CDR3 totals 18 residues. V was cut by 2 bases and J by 8 bases, with 25 bases left in between. From germline, CDR1 is MGHRA and CDR2 YSYEKL. CDR3 nucleotide sequence: TGCGCCAGCAGCCAACCCCGAGGACCGCGGATGTTGAAAGATGAGCAGTTCTTC. As protein: CASSQPRGPRMLKDEQFF.

In its sample, this clonotype was seen a few times. The chain recombines TRBV11-2 with TRBJ2-7; 9 bases line up with TRBD1. In germline, CDR1 is SGHAT, CDR2 FQNNGV. Trimming cost V 7 bases and J 8 bases; bases outside gene matches: 15. This CDR3 spans 15 amino acids. The chain's CDR3 is CASNIPGTGLHQQYF. The CDR3 DNA is TGTGCCAGCAACATCCCCGGGACAGGGTTACACCAGCAGTACTTC.

The rearrangement uses TRBV5-1 and TRBJ1-1, with a weak D call TRBD1 (5 bases). The ends were cut back, 4 bases at V and 1 base at J, with 11 bases in the middle. This CDR3 has 14 residues. Germline loops: CDR1 SGHRS, CDR2 YFSETQ. CDR3 coding DNA: TGCGCCAGCAGCCCCGGGGCAGGGAACACTGAAGCTTTCTTT. Protein: CASSPGAGNTEAFF.

This chain links TRBV10-3 with TRBJ2-6, with TRBD2 as a possible D gene (5 bases). This CDR3 contains 18 residues. Trimming removed 10 bases at V and 2 bases at J, with 24 bases between. In germline, CDR1 is ENHRY, CDR2 SYGVKD. The DNA of the CDR3 is TGTGCCACAACGTGGGTAGCGAACGAGGTGCCTGGGGCCAACGTCCTGACTTTC. It translates to CATTWVANEVPGANVLTF.

This clonotype was seen many times. This chain links TRBV6-6 with TRBJ2-3, with D perhaps matching TRBD2 (6 bases). Trimming pared 3 bases from V and 0 bases from J, leaving 10 bases between. This CDR3 contains 15 residues. CDR1 is MNHNY, CDR2 SVGAGI, per germline (reference sequence). For the CDR3, the DNA is TGTGCCAGCAGTTATATCGGGACTAGCACAGATACGCAGTATTTT. Protein product: CASSYIGTSTDTQYF.

CDR3 loop: CASSGALISTDTQYF. The DNA of the CDR3 is TGTGCCAGCAGTGGGGCTCTCATAAGCACAGATACGCAGTATTTT. The chain couples TRBV25-1 to TRBJ2-3; D remains ambiguous. Germline values: CDR1 MGHDK, CDR2 SYGVNS. The V end lost 4 bases, the J end lost 0 bases, and 11 bases lay between the germline ends. There are 15 residues in the CDR3. The full variable domain, rest sourced from reference TRBV25-1 and TRBJ2-3, is EADIYQTPRYLVIGTGKKITLECSQTMGHDKMYWYQQDPGMELHLIHYSYGVNSTEKGDLSSESTVSRIRTEHFPLTLESARPSHTSQYLCASSGALISTDTQYFGPGTRLTVL.

This clonotype was seen only a few times. Sequence at one end of the junction differs from germline and may be a read error. This sequence joins TRBV27 and TRBJ2-1; D assignment may be TRBD1 or TRBD2 (5 bases each). In germline, CDR1 is MNHEY, CDR2 SMNVEV (reference sequence). The CDR3 extends over 16 amino acids. CDR3 region: CASSLSGARPYNEQFF. The CDR3 DNA follows: TGTGCCAGCAGTCTATCCGGGGCCCGGCCCTACAATGAGCAGTTCTTC.

In this sample, this clonotype turned up a few times. The chain employs TRBV7-9 and TRBJ1-4; no clear D. The CDR3 length is 17 residues. Germline assignment: CDR1 SEHNR and CDR2 FQNEAQ (reference sequence). V shed 0 bases and J shed 8 bases, with 19 bases lying between them. CDR3 bases: TGTGCCAGCAGCTTAGCGGTTGGCGGGCCAGGAACAGAAAAACTGTTTTTT. Protein: CASSLAVGGPGTEKLFF.

In nucleotides, the CDR3 is TGCGCCAGCCAAAGCACTAGCGGGAGCTCCTACAATGAGCAGTTCTTC. Translated: CASQSTSGSSYNEQFF. The chain carries TRBV5-1 and TRBJ2-1; TRBD2 matches at 11 bases. The germline V gene has CDR1 SGHRS and CDR2 YFSETQ. Germline trimming cut 7 bases from V and 0 bases from J; bases unmatched to any gene: 6. CDR3 length equals 16 residues.

The chain recombines TRBV12-5 with TRBJ2-1; D perhaps matches TRBD2 (5 bases). Germline V gives CDR1 LGHNT, CDR2 FRNRAP. CDR3 size: 15 residues. V lost 6 bases and J 1 base, leaving 13 bases between the germline ends. This chain's CDR3 is CASGLPGKSYNEQFF. The CDR3, as DNA: TGTGCTAGTGGCTTACCCGGGAAGTCCTACAATGAGCAGTTCTTC.

The gene calls are TRBV7-9 and TRBJ1-5; D may be TRBD1 (6 bases). Per germline, CDR1 SEHNR and CDR2 FQNEAQ (reference sequence). Trimming took off 5 bases at V and 4 bases at J, with 15 bases between the two ends. The CDR3 consists of 15 residues. Here the CDR3 DNA reads TGTGCCAGCAGCGAGGACAGTACCTGGAATCAGCCCCAGCATTTT. Translation: CASSEDSTWNQPQHF.